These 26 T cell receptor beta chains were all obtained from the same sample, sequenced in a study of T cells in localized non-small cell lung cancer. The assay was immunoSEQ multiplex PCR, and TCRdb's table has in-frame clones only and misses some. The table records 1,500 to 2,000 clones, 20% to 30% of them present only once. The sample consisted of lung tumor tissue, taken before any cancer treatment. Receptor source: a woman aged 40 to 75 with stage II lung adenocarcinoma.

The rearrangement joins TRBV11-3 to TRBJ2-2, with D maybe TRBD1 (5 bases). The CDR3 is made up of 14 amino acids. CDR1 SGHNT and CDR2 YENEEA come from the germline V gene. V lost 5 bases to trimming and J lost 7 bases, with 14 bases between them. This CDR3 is CASSNPGRHGELFF. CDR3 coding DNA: TGTGCCAGCAGCAACCCAGGGCGTCACGGGGAGCTGTTTTTT. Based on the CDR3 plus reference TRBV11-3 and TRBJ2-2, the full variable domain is EAGVVQSPRYKIIEKKQPVAFWCNPISGHNTLYWYLQNLGQGPELLIRYENEEAVDDSQLPKDRFSAERLKGVDSTLKIQPAELGDSAVYLCASSNPGRHGELFFGEGSRLTVL.

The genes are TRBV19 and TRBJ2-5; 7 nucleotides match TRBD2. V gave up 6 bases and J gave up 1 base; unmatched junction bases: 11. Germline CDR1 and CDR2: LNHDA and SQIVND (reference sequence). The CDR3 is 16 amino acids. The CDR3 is CASRGAGIGFQETQYF. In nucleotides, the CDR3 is TGTGCCAGTAGGGGAGCGGGGATCGGTTTCCAAGAGACCCAGTACTTC.

The CDR3: CSVDQGGTDTQYF. For the CDR3, the DNA is TGCAGCGTTGACCAGGGAGGAACAGATACGCAGTATTTT. This chain links TRBV29-1 with TRBJ2-3, with a weak D call TRBD2 (6 bases). V lost 3 bases to trimming and J lost 3 bases, with 10 bases between them. The CDR3 length is 13 residues. Germline V gives CDR1 SQVTM, CDR2 ANQGSEA.

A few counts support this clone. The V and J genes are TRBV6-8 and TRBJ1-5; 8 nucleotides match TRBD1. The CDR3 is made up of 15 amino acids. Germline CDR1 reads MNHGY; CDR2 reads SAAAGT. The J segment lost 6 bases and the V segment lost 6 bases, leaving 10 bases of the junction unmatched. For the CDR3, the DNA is TGTGCCAGCAGGTCGGACAGGGAAAAAGGTCAGCCCCAGCATTTT. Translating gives CASRSDREKGQPQHF.

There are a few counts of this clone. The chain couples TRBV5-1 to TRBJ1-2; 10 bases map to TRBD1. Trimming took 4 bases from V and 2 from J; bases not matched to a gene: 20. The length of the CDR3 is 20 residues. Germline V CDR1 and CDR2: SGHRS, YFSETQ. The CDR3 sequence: CASSHDRGLTFGSMNYGYTF. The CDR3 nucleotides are TGCGCCAGCAGCCATGACAGGGGGCTTACTTTCGGGTCCATGAACTATGGCTACACCTTC.

CDR3 in DNA: TGTGCCACCCGCAGGGGGAGACAAACCTACGAGCAGTACTTC. Protein sequence: CATRRGRQTYEQYF. V gene TRBV28 combines with J gene TRBJ2-7, with TRBD1 matching 7 bases. CDR3 size: 14 residues. CDR1 and CDR2 (germline): MDHEN, SYDVKM. V gave up 10 bases and J gave up 2 bases; unmatched junction bases: 11.

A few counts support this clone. The CDR3 spells CATSTLAGEGETQYF. DNA for the CDR3: TGTGCCACCAGCACACTAGCGGGAGAGGGAGAGACCCAGTACTTC. J is TRBJ2-5 and V is TRBV15; TRBD2 agrees at 11 bases. Germline loops: CDR1 LNHNV, CDR2 YYDKDF (reference sequence). The CDR3 contains 15 residues. Losses at the gene ends were 4 bases for V and 4 bases for J; bases not matched to a gene: 5.

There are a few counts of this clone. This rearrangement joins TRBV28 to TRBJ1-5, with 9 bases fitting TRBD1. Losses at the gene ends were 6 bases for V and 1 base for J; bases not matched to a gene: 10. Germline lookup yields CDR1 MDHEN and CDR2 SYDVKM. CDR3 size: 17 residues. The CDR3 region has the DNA TGTGCCAGCAGATCCGGGACAGGGCTTTGGAGCAATCAGCCCCAGCATTTT. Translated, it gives CASRSGTGLWSNQPQHF.

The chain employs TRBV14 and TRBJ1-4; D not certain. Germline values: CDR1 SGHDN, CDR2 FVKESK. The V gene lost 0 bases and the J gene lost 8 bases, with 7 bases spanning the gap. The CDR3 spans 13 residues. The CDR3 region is CASSQEMGEKLFF. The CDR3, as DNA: TGTGCCAGCAGCCAAGAAATGGGAGAAAAACTGTTTTTT.

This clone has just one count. The CDR3 DNA reads TGTGCCAGCAGCCTCCACGTAGGCACAGATACGCAGTATTTT. Residues: CASSLHVGTDTQYF. The chain recombines TRBV14 with TRBJ2-3, with D unclear. The germline V gene encodes CDR1 SGHDN and CDR2 FVKESK. This CDR3 region has 14 residues. V was shortened by 4 bases and J by 1 base, with 9 bases between the two germline ends.

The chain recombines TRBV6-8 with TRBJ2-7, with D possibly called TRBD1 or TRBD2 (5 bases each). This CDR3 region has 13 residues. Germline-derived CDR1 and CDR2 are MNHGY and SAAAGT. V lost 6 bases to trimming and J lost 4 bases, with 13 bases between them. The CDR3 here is CASSRGESYEQYF. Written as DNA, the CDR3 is TGTGCCAGCAGCCGAGGGGAGTCGTACGAGCAGTACTTC.

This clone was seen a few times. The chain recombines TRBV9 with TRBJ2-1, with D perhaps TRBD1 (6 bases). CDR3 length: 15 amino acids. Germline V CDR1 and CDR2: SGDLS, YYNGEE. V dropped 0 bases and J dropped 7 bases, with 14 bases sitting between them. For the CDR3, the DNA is TGTGCCAGCAGCGTAGCCGGGGCTAGGGGGAATGAGCAGTTCTTC. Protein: CASSVAGARGNEQFF.

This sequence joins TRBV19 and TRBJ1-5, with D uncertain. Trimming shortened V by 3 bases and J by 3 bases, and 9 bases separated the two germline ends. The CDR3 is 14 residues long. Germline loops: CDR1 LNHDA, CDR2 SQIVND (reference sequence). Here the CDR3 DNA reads TGTGCCAGTAGTATGGTTTCGGACAATCAGCCCCAGCATTTT. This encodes CASSMVSDNQPQHF. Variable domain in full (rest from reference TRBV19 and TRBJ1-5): DGGITQSPKYLFRKEGQNVTLSCEQNLNHDAMYWYRQDPGQGLRLIYYSQIVNDFQKGDIAEGYSVSREKKESFPLTVTSAQKNPTAFYLCASSMVSDNQPQHFGDGTRLSIL.

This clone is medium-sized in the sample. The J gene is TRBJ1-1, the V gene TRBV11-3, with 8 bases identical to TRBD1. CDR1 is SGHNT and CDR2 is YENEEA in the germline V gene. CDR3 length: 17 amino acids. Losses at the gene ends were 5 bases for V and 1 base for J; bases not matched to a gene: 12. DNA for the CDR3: TGTGCCAGCAGCCAGAAACAGGGGGAAAGTGCGAACACTGAAGCTTTCTTT. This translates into CASSQKQGESANTEAFF.

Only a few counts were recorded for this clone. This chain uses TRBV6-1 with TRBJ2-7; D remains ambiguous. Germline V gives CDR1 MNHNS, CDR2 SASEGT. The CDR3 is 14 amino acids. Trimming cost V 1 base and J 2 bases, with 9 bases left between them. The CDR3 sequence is CASSEGAAPYEQYF. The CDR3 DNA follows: TGTGCCAGCAGTGAAGGGGCGGCGCCCTACGAGCAGTACTTC.

CDR3: CASSESTGTHAVGEQYF. The DNA for the CDR3 is TGCGCCAGCAGTGAGTCGACAGGGACTCACGCCGTGGGGGAGCAGTACTTC. The V call is TRBV10-2, the J call TRBJ2-7, with a tentative D call TRBD1 (7 bases). CDR3 length: 17 residues. V shed 0 bases and J shed 7 bases, with 22 bases lying between them. Germline CDR1 is WSHSY and CDR2 is SAAADI.

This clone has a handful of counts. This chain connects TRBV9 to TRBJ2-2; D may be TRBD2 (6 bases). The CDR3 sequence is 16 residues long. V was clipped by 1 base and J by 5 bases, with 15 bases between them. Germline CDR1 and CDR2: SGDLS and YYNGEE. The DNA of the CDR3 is TGTGCCAGCAGCGTATCGGTCGGGGCGGGGACCGGGGAGCTGTTTTTT. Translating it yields CASSVSVGAGTGELFF.

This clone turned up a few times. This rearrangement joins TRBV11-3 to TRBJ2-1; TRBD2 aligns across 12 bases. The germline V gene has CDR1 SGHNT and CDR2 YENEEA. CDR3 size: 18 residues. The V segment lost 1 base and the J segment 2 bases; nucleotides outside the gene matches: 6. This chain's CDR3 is CASSLGLTSGGPYNEQFF. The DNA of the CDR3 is TGTGCCAGCAGCTTAGGCCTGACTAGCGGGGGACCCTACAATGAGCAGTTCTTC.

This chain's CDR3 is CASSYGQATRGEKLFF. Written as DNA, the CDR3 is TGTGCCAGCAGTTACGGTCAGGCTACAAGGGGTGAAAAACTGTTTTTT. The chain recombines TRBV6-8 with TRBJ1-4; perhaps TRBD1 as D (5 bases). The CDR3 consists of 16 residues. Deletions cut 2 bases from V and 7 bases from J, with 17 bases between. CDR1 and CDR2 from the germline V gene are MNHGY and SAAAGT.

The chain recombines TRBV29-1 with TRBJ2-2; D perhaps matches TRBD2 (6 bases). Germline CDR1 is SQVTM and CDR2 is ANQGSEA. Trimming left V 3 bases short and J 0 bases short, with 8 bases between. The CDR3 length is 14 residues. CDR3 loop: CSVEGLPNTGELFF. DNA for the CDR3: TGCAGCGTTGAGGGACTTCCGAACACCGGGGAGCTGTTTTTT.

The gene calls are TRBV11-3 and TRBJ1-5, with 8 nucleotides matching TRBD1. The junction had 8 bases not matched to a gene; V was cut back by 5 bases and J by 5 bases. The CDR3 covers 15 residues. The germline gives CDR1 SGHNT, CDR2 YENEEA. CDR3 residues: CASSRPGTGYQPQHF. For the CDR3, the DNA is TGTGCCAGCAGCCGACCAGGGACAGGTTATCAGCCCCAGCATTTT.

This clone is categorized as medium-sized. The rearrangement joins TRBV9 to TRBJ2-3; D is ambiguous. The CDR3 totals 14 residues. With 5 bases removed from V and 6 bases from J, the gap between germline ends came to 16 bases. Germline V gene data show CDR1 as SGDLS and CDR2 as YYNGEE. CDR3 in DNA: TGTGCCAGCAGTGAAGGGCCCCCGGCGGATACGCAGTATTTT. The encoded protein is CASSEGPPADTQYF.

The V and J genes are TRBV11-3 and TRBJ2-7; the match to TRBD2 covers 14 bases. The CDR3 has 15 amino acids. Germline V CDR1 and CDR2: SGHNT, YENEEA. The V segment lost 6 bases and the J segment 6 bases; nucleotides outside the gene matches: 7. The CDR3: CASSLTSGGAFEQYF. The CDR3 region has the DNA TGTGCCAGCAGTCTGACTAGCGGGGGGGCCTTCGAGCAGTACTTC.

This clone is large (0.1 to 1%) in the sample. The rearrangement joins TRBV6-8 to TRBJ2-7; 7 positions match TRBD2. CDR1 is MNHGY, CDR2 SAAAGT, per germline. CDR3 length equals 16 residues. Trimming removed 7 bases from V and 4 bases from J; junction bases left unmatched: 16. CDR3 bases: TGTGCCAGCATCACCCTGGGGGGGATTGCGGGATACGAGCAGTACTTC. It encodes CASITLGGIAGYEQYF.

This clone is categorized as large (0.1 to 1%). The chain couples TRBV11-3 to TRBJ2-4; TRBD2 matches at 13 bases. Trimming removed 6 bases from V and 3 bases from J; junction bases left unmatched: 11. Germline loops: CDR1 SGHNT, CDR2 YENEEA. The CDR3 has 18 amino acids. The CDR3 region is CASSHTGTSGKGKNIQYF. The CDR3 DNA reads TGTGCCAGCAGTCATACCGGGACTAGCGGGAAGGGCAAAAACATTCAGTACTTC.

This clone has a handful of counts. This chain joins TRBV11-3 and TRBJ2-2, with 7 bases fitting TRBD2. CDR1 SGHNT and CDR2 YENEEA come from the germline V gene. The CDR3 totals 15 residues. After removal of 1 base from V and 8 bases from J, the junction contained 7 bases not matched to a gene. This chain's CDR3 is CASSLGGRAEGELFF. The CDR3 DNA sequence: TGTGCCAGCAGCTTAGGAGGGAGGGCCGAAGGGGAGCTGTTTTTT. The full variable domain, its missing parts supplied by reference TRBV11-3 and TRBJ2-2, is EAGVVQSPRYKIIEKKQPVAFWCNPISGHNTLYWYLQNLGQGPELLIRYENEEAVDDSQLPKDRFSAERLKGVDSTLKIQPAELGDSAVYLCASSLGGRAEGELFFGEGSRLTVL.